This is a list of T cell receptor beta chains from one sample in a study of T cells in localized non-small cell lung cancer. Sequenced by immunoSEQ multiplex PCR; TCRdb stores in-frame clones only, minus some. The table includes 59,000 or so clones, approximately 91% detected once. The starting material was peripheral blood, obtained before any cancer treatment. These TCRs come from a man aged 35 to 69 with stage I lung adenocarcinoma. Each CDR3 is given with its conserved first and last residue.

>TRBV18
CASSSGTSGDTQYF
>TRBV6-1
CASNRGEGEAFF
>TRBV18
CASSPSGSPDTQYF
>TRBV19
CASSIRAATIYEQYF
>TRBV18
CASSPPLGDRDTEAFF
>TRBV6-9
CASSLGVNYGYTF
>TRBV28
CASSTAGLTYEQYF
>TRBV29-1
CSGRGQSEGYTF
>TRBV27
CASSLMGGDTQYF
>TRBV7-9
CASSLSGSDTQYF
>TRBV6-5
CASSYRTSLNEQFF
>TRBV6-1
CASSENGNEQFF
>TRBV7-8
CASSFGDQPQHF
>TRBV6-4
CASSEWAGSNQPQHF
>TRBV18
CASSIFVTSGGGEQFF
>TRBV6-1
CASSEGGRGNEQFF
>TRBV6-6
CASRTGGSYNEQFF
>TRBV7-8
CASSVRQAHAELFF
>TRBV23-1
CASSLLRTGKSSYEQYF
>TRBV30
CAWNVQRPGNTIYF
>TRBV2
CASRAGQGANQPQHF
>TRBV29-1
CSVERLAGGSDEQFF
>TRBV6-1
CASSEAPGGGQPQHF
>TRBV5-1
CASSLVIGRDYGYTF
>TRBV29-1
CSGSRGTGELFF
>TRBV7-9
CASSKAPETQYF
>TRBV4-2
CASSQDQSSPTEAFF